These T cell receptor beta chains were read from a single sample in a study of cytomegalovirus exposure and HLA in healthy donors. Repertoires were generated with immunoSEQ multiplex PCR, while TCRdb's copy carries only in-frame clones and drops some. The repertoire has approximately 110,000 clones, 60% to 75% of them found once; the top ten carry 11%. Sequences were obtained from PBMCs. The receptors were sampled from a man between 40 and 49 years old in good health and CMV-seropositive. Each CDR3 is given with its conserved first and last residue. The order of the fields is V gene, CDR3 length, J gene, D gene, clone size, CDR3 protein, CDR3 DNA. The D gene is left open where the match is weak. Size is stated for part of the rows, as once, few or many counts, or as a class when the clone is expanded.

>TRBV19|16|TRBJ2-7|TRBD2|NA
CASSMGGASGSYEQYF
TGTGCCAGTAGTATGGGGGGAGCTAGCGGCTCCTACGAGCAGTACTTC
>TRBV1|16|TRBJ2-7|NA|NA
CTSSQDVAGGSYEQYF
NA
>TRBV5-1|14|TRBJ1-5|NA|NA
CASSLNGLGQPQHF
TGCGCCAGCAGCTTGAACGGACTAGGACAGCCCCAGCATTTT
>TRBV9|16|TRBJ2-2|NA|NA
CASSPGRAGGTGELFF
TGTGCCAGCAGCCCCGGGAGGGCAGGGGGCACCGGGGAGCTGTTTTTT
>TRBV4-3|17|TRBJ2-2|TRBD2|NA
CASSQTGTSGRAVELFF
TGCGCCAGCAGCCAAACCGGGACTAGCGGGAGGGCTGTGGAGCTGTTTTTT
>TRBV6-5|13|TRBJ2-2|NA|NA
CASSSLASGELFF
TGTGCCAGCAGTTCTCTAGCGTCCGGGGAGCTGTTTTTT
>TRBV7-8|14|TRBJ2-3|TRBD2|once
CASSLRTSGREQYF
TGTGCCAGCAGCTTGAGGACTAGCGGGAGAGAGCAGTATTTT
>TRBV28|14|TRBJ1-4|NA|once
CASNTQGGEEKLFF
TGTGCCAGCAACACACAGGGAGGGGAAGAAAAACTGTTTTTT
>TRBV7-9|13|TRBJ2-3|NA|NA
CASSPLAPDTQYF
TGTGCCAGCAGCCCACTAGCCCCAGATACGCAGTATTTT
>TRBV7-9|19|TRBJ1-4|NA|NA
CASSLVIRLGSATNEKLFF
TGTGCCAGCAGCTTGGTTATCAGGTTAGGGAGTGCAACTAATGAAAAACTGTTTTTT
>TRBV2|15|TRBJ1-5|NA|NA
CASQSTGNSNQPQHF
TGTGCCAGCCAGTCGACAGGAAATAGCAATCAGCCCCAGCATTTT
>TRBV4-2|17|TRBJ2-3|TRBD2|few
CASSQDASGGTTDTQYF
TGTGCCAGCAGCCAGGATGCTAGCGGGGGGACCACAGATACGCAGTATTTT
>TRBV4-2|17|TRBJ2-2|TRBD2|NA
CASSQEASGSAAGELFF
TGTGCCAGCAGCCAAGAAGCTAGCGGGAGTGCAGCCGGGGAGCTGTTTTTT
>TRBV29-1|14|TRBJ2-1|NA|few
CSVVGPSTYNEQFF
TGCAGCGTTGTGGGCCCCTCAACCTACAATGAGCAGTTCTTC
>TRBV2|16|TRBJ2-1|TRBD2|NA
CASSRTSGRNLNEQFF
TGTGCCAGCAGTAGGACTAGCGGGAGAAATTTAAATGAGCAGTTCTTC
>TRBV27|15|TRBJ2-1|TRBD2|NA
CASSLSPSGTNEQFF
TGTGCCAGCAGTTTATCCCCTAGCGGGACAAATGAGCAGTTCTTC
>TRBV5-1|13|TRBJ1-2|NA|NA
CASSLAEGYGYTF
TGCGCCAGCAGCCTAGCGGAGGGCTATGGCTACACCTTC
>TRBV30|13|TRBJ1-5|NA|NA
CATSTGADQPQHF
TGTGCCACCTCGACAGGTGCGGATCAGCCCCAGCATTTT
>TRBV14|15|TRBJ2-1|TRBD2|NA
CASSQFPSGSDEQFF
TGTGCCAGCAGCCAATTCCCTAGCGGGAGTGATGAGCAGTTCTTC
>TRBV9|13|TRBJ2-1|NA|NA
CASSGLVVNEQFF
TGTGCCAGCAGCGGACTAGTGGTCAATGAGCAGTTCTTC
>TRBV30|12|TRBJ2-7|NA|NA
CAWSNRDYEQYF
TGTGCCTGGAGTAACAGGGACTACGAGCAGTACTTC
>TRBV4-1|15|TRBJ1-3|NA|NA
CASSQVLRAGNTIYF
TGCGCCAGCAGCCAAGTTCTCCGGGCTGGAAACACCATATATTTT
>TRBV4-1|17|TRBJ1-5|NA|few
CASSPQQAGSSNQPQHF
TGCGCCAGCAGCCCGCAGCAAGCAGGGTCTAGCAATCAGCCCCAGCATTTT
>TRBV27|13|TRBJ1-5|NA|NA
CASSLSGVQPQHF
TGTGCCAGCAGTTTATCAGGGGTCCAGCCCCAGCATTTT